This T cell receptor beta chain emerged from a study of cytotoxic CD8 clonotypes in ibrutinib-treated CLL. Study results and limitations: Sustained-remission and progressing patients were not sampled at matched times.

T cells were sequenced at a targeted depth of 1 in 200,000 to 1 in 1 million. The data were produced by immunoSEQ multiplex PCR, yet TCRdb's version contains in-frame clones alone and is incomplete. The sample consists of roughly 220,000 clones, over 65% of them appearing once. Remarks on this clone: Its antigen is not known.

Germline-derived CDR1 and CDR2 are SGHRS and YFSETQ. The CDR3 covers 15 residues. The V gene end was trimmed by 5 bases and the J gene end by 4 bases; junction bases not matched to a gene: 12. This sequence was found in a human donor with chronic lymphocytic leukemia. The sample here was PBMCs, taken after 12 months of ibrutinib treatment. The V gene is TRBV5-1, the J gene TRBJ2-7; 7 bases are shared with TRBD2. The CDR3 spells CASSPTSASLYEQYF. CDR3 nucleotide sequence: TGCGCCAGCAGTCCCACTAGCGCCTCTCTTTACGAGCAGTACTTC.